These T cell receptor beta chains were read from a single sample in a study of OX40 agonist ivuxolimab in advanced cancers. TCRdb keeps only in-frame clones here, not all; method: immunoSEQ multiplex PCR. Of tens of thousands of clones in the sample, roughly 89% were seen once. Specimen: CD4+ or CD8+ T cells sorted from blood, collected in a trial of the OX40 agonist ivuxolimab. The receptors come from an adult with an advanced solid tumor such as melanoma, head and neck, liver or kidney cancer. Each CDR3 is given with its conserved first and last residue.

CASSIDPSGATEAFF	TRBV19	TRBJ1-1
CASRSEFAGELFF	TRBV7-6	TRBJ2-2
CASSLPKQGMNTEAFF	TRBV7-2	TRBJ1-1
CASSTGGSNTEAFF	TRBV6-5	TRBJ1-1
CASSQAPTAMNTEAFF	TRBV4-1	TRBJ1-1
CASSGGQLGGEKLFF	TRBV5-6	TRBJ1-4
CASTFDRETQYF	TRBV28	TRBJ2-5
CASSIQGSNQPQHF	TRBV28	TRBJ1-5
CASSQRRLIQETQYF	TRBV14	TRBJ2-5
CASSLIGGWDQPQHF	TRBV7-6	TRBJ1-5
CADLSSDTDTQYF	TRBV10-3	TRBJ2-3
CASSNPSTDTQYF	TRBV5-4	TRBJ2-3
CASSQDPGIRTEAFF	TRBV4-3	TRBJ1-1
CASTRWGYGTEAFF	TRBV5-4	TRBJ1-1
CASSIGQYYEQYF	TRBV19	TRBJ2-7
CASSLAGGQVEQYF	TRBV5-4	TRBJ2-7
CASSLTLTGSYTEAFF	TRBV7-6	TRBJ1-1
CAWSAGTGGEYTIYF	TRBV30	TRBJ1-3
CASTPLTIGDEQYF	TRBV5-8	TRBJ2-7
CASSFYSGDSGQFF	TRBV28	TRBJ2-1
CASSPGPSGDTQYF	TRBV5-4	TRBJ2-3
CASSVAGTSDYEQYF	TRBV9	TRBJ2-7
CASSSGLAKTYEQYF	TRBV7-9	TRBJ2-7
CASSLERENGELFF	TRBV28	TRBJ2-2
CASSLSRDYGYTF	TRBV6-5	TRBJ1-2
CASSSTSGGNEQFF	TRBV7-8	TRBJ2-1
CASSSGVNTEAFF	TRBV7-9	TRBJ1-1
CASRLQPYGTGAYEQYF	TRBV28	TRBJ2-7
CASSLSGTYEQYF	TRBV28	TRBJ2-7
CATSRPPSAEQYF	TRBV15	TRBJ2-7
CASSARTGGYTF	TRBV7-9	TRBJ1-2
CASTSNYGYTF	TRBV2	TRBJ1-2
CASSFTTGLSTEAFF	TRBV7-2	TRBJ1-1
CASSFTRDTDTQYF	TRBV27	TRBJ2-3
CASSQVDASGGLQFF	TRBV4-1	TRBJ2-1
CASSPGTSGGALETQYF	TRBV7-9	TRBJ2-5
CASSSGEGNTEAFF	TRBV27	TRBJ1-1
CASSTGTGRKETQYF	TRBV27	TRBJ2-5
CASSFGLSYEQYF	TRBV5-5	TRBJ2-7
CASTGAAGTRGYTF	TRBV6-5	TRBJ1-2
CAWSRDSSYEQYF	TRBV30	TRBJ2-7
CASSKDGAFEGSETQYF	TRBV21-1	TRBJ2-5
CAISTRDLQETQYF	TRBV10-3	TRBJ2-5
CASSQWGTGVSNQPQHF	TRBV4-1	TRBJ1-5
CASSMVAGYGYTF	TRBV19	TRBJ1-2
CASSKDRAWVGYEQYF	TRBV5-4	TRBJ2-7
CASSDSMGQGFLGYTF	TRBV6-4	TRBJ1-2
CASRTTGNYEQYF	TRBV28	TRBJ2-7
CASSSQGAIYEQYF	TRBV7-9	TRBJ2-7
CASRDSTYNEQFF	TRBV2	TRBJ2-1
CASSTGVGLGYEKLFF	TRBV28	TRBJ1-4
CASATGGNEQFF	TRBV28	TRBJ2-1